Shown below are 19 T cell receptor beta chains from a single sample sequenced in a study of T cells in Graves' hyperthyroidism and ophthalmopathy. From RNA transcripts, TCR beta CDR3 regions were amplified. The HTBI set primed first-round TCR CDR3 RT-PCR. TCRdb independently ran MiXCR on the multiplex PCR reads; one entry per CDR3 protein. The sample yields roughly 420,000 distinct CDR3 sequences, approximately 14% seen once. The sequenced sample consisted of blood. The receptors shown here come from a woman under 30 with Graves' hyperthyroidism.

This clonotype appeared many times. This sequence joins TRBV20-1 and TRBJ2-3, with unresolved D. V gave up 6 bases and J gave up 8 bases, with 18 bases separating them. The CDR3 runs 13 residues. Germline values: CDR1 DFQATT, CDR2 SNEGSKA (reference sequence). The CDR3 is CSASKDARPTQYF. CDR3 coding DNA: TGCAGTGCCTCCAAGGACGCTCGACCTACGCAGTATTTT.

This clonotype was observed many times. CDR3 in amino acids: CSAGEGALNEKLFF. The CDR3 coding sequence is TGCAGTGCGGGGGAGGGGGCCCTTAATGAAAAACTGTTTTTT. The chain links TRBV20-1 to TRBJ1-4; 7 nucleotides agree with TRBD1. V lost 6 bases, J lost 4 bases, and 8 bases stayed unmatched. The CDR3 length is 14 residues. The germline gives CDR1 DFQATT, CDR2 SNEGSKA (reference sequence).

This clonotype was recorded a few times. The rearrangement links TRBV27 to TRBJ1-5, with no clear D. The CDR3 extends over 13 amino acids. Germline lookup yields CDR1 MNHEY and CDR2 SMNVEV (reference sequence). V lost 4 bases to trimming and J lost 7 bases, with 11 bases between them. Written as DNA, the CDR3 is TGTGCCAGCAGTTCAACCTGGAGGCAGCCCCAGCATTTT. As protein: CASSSTWRQPQHF.

The rearrangement uses TRBV20-1 and TRBJ2-5, with a possible D match to TRBD1 (5 bases). Germline-derived CDR1 and CDR2 are DFQATT and SNEGSKA (reference sequence). CDR3 length equals 13 residues. Trimming took off 3 bases at V and 5 bases at J, with 13 bases between the two ends. CDR3 nucleotide sequence: TGCAGTGCTAGGGTAGGGGTTTGGGAGACCCAGTACTTC. Protein: CSARVGVWETQYF.

A few counts support this clonotype. The chain combines TRBV24-1 with TRBJ2-3, with D possibly TRBD1 on 6 matching bases. This CDR3 has 17 residues. The V end lost 0 bases, the J end lost 1 base, and 13 bases lay between the germline ends. CDR1 is KGHDR and CDR2 is SFDVKD in the germline V gene. DNA of the CDR3: TGTGCCACCAGTGATTTGATTACTGGGGGCGGCACAGATACGCAGTATTTT. Residues: CATSDLITGGGTDTQYF.

There are many counts of this clonotype. The chain recombines TRBV6-1 with TRBJ1-2; unclear D gene. The CDR3 consists of 10 residues. Germline V gene sequence: CDR1 MNHNS, CDR2 SASEGT. The V end lost 6 bases, the J end lost 7 bases, and 6 bases lay between the germline ends. CDR3 region: CASRGRGYTF. Here the CDR3 DNA reads TGTGCCAGCAGGGGCCGTGGCTACACCTTC.

This clonotype was recorded at least ten times. The chain uses TRBV2 and TRBJ2-2, with D tentatively TRBD2 (6 bases). The CDR3 runs to 19 residues. V was pared by 0 bases and J by 7 bases, with 24 bases between. CDR1 SNHLY and CDR2 FYNNEI come from the germline V gene. CDR3 DNA: TGTGCCAGCAGTGAAGCGCTCACTTGGGTAGCGGAGAGGGGCGGGGAGCTGTTTTTT. Its protein is CASSEALTWVAERGGELFF.

This clonotype appeared many times. This chain joins TRBV18 and TRBJ2-1; 10 bases are shared with TRBD2. The CDR3 totals 19 residues. Germline lookup yields CDR1 KGHSH and CDR2 LQKENI. The trim removed 4 bases at V and 0 bases at J, leaving 12 bases unmatched. Here the CDR3 reads CASSRRLASGGVSYNEQFF. The DNA of the CDR3 is TGTGCCAGCTCACGAAGGTTGGCTAGCGGGGGAGTCTCCTACAATGAGCAGTTCTTC.

This clonotype showed up just a few times. J is TRBJ1-1 and V is TRBV7-2; no clear D. The ends were cut back, 2 bases at V and 2 bases at J, with 9 bases in the middle. This CDR3 has 14 amino acids. Germline lookup yields CDR1 SGHTA and CDR2 FQGNSA. The CDR3 region has the DNA TGTGCCAGCAGCTTAATATTAATCAACACTGAAGCTTTCTTT. It encodes CASSLILINTEAFF.

The J gene is TRBJ2-2, the V gene TRBV20-1; no reliable D call. The length of the CDR3 is 13 residues. The V end lost 1 base, the J end lost 6 bases, and 9 bases lay between the germline ends. Germline CDR1 DFQATT, CDR2 SNEGSKA (reference sequence). The CDR3 protein is CSARGLKSGELFF. In DNA, the CDR3 is TGCAGTGCTAGAGGACTTAAGTCCGGGGAGCTGTTTTTT.

At least ten counts were recorded for this clonotype. The V gene is TRBV20-1, the J gene TRBJ2-5; perhaps TRBD2 as D (7 bases). The CDR3 spans 16 residues. Germline CDR1 and CDR2: DFQATT and SNEGSKA (reference sequence). Trimming removed 0 bases from V and 5 bases from J, with 19 bases in between. CDR3 residues: CSARDVDRLAGETQYF. The DNA of the CDR3 is TGCAGTGCTAGAGATGTGGACAGACTAGCCGGGGAGACCCAGTACTTC.

The gene calls are TRBV6-2 or TRBV6-3 and TRBJ2-7; weak D call: TRBD1 (6 bases). CDR3 size: 15 residues. Trimming removed 3 bases from V and 3 bases from J, with 15 bases in between. Germline lookup yields CDR1 MNHEY and CDR2 SVGEGT. The CDR3 loop is CASSYLGHVFYEQYF. As DNA, the CDR3 is TGTGCCAGCAGTTATCTGGGACACGTCTTCTACGAGCAGTACTTC.

Ten or more counts support this clonotype. This chain joins TRBV7-9 and TRBJ1-1; possible D gene TRBD1, 6 bases. Germline CDR1 reads SEHNR; CDR2 reads FQNEAQ (reference sequence). V lost 5 bases and J lost 4, with 14 bases in between. CDR3 length: 14 residues. The CDR3: CASSPQGGSTEAFF. The CDR3 DNA sequence: TGTGCCAGCAGCCCACAGGGTGGAAGCACTGAAGCTTTCTTT. The entire variable domain, with the rest obtained from reference TRBV7-9 and TRBJ1-1, is as follows: DTGVSQNPRHKITKRGQNVTFRCDPISEHNRLYWYRQTLGQGPEFLTYFQNEAQLEKSRLLSDRFSAERPKGSFSTLEIQRTEQGDSAMYLCASSPQGGSTEAFFGQGTRLTVV.

The chain carries TRBV25-1 and TRBJ1-4; D might be TRBD1 (5 bases). This CDR3 contains 12 residues. V gave up 5 bases and J gave up 6 bases, with 7 bases separating them. CDR1 is MGHDK, CDR2 SYGVNS, per germline. CDR3 nucleotide sequence: TGTGCCAGCAGTTTCAGGGATGAAAAACTGTTTTTT. Translated: CASSFRDEKLFF.

At least ten counts were recorded for this clonotype. The V and J genes are TRBV11-2 and TRBJ2-5; D gene ambiguous. The V gene lost 4 bases and the J gene lost 5 bases, with 8 bases spanning the gap. This CDR3 comprises 12 residues. Germline V lookup: CDR1 SGHAT, CDR2 FQNNGV. CDR3 amino acids: CASSSVIETQYF. The CDR3 nucleotides are TGTGCCAGCAGCTCAGTAATTGAGACCCAGTACTTC.

This clonotype was seen a handful of times. This chain joins TRBV4-3 and TRBJ2-1; D is unclear. Germline values: CDR1 LGHNA, CDR2 YSLEER. With 0 bases removed from V and 4 bases from J, the gap between germline ends came to 10 bases. This CDR3 has 15 residues. The CDR3 DNA is TGCGCCAGCAGCCAAGATTCGGGTCTTTACAATGAGCAGTTCTTC. Translation gives CASSQDSGLYNEQFF.

This clonotype was detected many times. The rearrangement links TRBV20-1 to TRBJ2-3; 7 positions agree with TRBD2. Germline V CDR1 and CDR2: DFQATT, SNEGSKA (reference sequence). J lost 2 bases, V lost 5 bases, and 7 bases had no gene match. The CDR3 contains 14 residues. The CDR3 coding sequence is TGCAGTGCTGGGGGGGACGGATACACAGATACGCAGTATTTT. Its translation is CSAGGDGYTDTQYF.

V gene TRBV6-2 or TRBV6-3 combines with J gene TRBJ1-2; no definite D call. With 2 bases removed from V and 8 bases from J, the gap between germline ends came to 12 bases. The germline V gene encodes CDR1 MNHEY and CDR2 SVGEGT. This CDR3 is built from 13 residues. The DNA of the CDR3 is TGTGCCAGCAGTTACGAAATACAGAGGGGCTACACCTTC. Translating gives CASSYEIQRGYTF.

The sample holds many counts of this clonotype. The chain has TRBV6-1 and TRBJ2-1; D perhaps matches TRBD2 (7 bases). Deletions cut 5 bases from V and 6 bases from J, with 17 bases between. The CDR3 is made up of 15 amino acids. Germline CDR1 MNHNS, CDR2 SASEGT. The CDR3 DNA sequence: TGTGCCAGCAGTTTGAGTGGGGGGGCCGGCAATGAGCAGTTCTTC. Protein product: CASSLSGGAGNEQFF.